Below are 30 T cell receptor beta chains sequenced from a single sample in a study of identical twins. One entry per CDR3 protein, called by TCRdb with MiXCR from the 5' RACE reads. The data show around 340,000 distinct CDR3 sequences, approximately 10% seen once. Sequenced sample: naive T cells sorted from blood. These receptors all come from a woman in her forties or fifties in good health.

The V call is TRBV6-5, the J call TRBJ1-2; a weak D match, TRBD1 (5 bases). Germline assignment: CDR1 MNHEY and CDR2 SVGAGI. The V gene lost 6 bases and the J gene lost 5 bases, with 13 bases spanning the gap. The CDR3 has 13 amino acids. CDR3 in amino acids: CASSQRGTYGYTF. CDR3 DNA: TGTGCCAGCAGCCAGAGGGGAACGTATGGCTACACCTTC.

This clonotype was observed at least ten times. This chain connects TRBV24-1 to TRBJ2-1; 9 bases align to TRBD1. In germline, CDR1 is KGHDR, CDR2 SFDVKD. J lost 12 bases, V lost 5 bases, and 4 bases had no gene match. There are 12 residues in the CDR3. CDR3 nucleotide sequence: TGTGCCACCAGTGCCCCGACAGGGGGGCAGTTCTTC. Protein: CATSAPTGGQFF.

This clonotype was observed many times. The rearrangement links TRBV5-1 to TRBJ1-1; a possible D gene is TRBD1 (5 bases). Germline V gene data show CDR1 as SGHRS and CDR2 as YFSETQ. The CDR3 has 13 residues. V was trimmed by 1 base and J by 5 bases, leaving 9 bases between them. Written as DNA, the CDR3 is TGCGCCAGCAGCTTGCAAGGGGAAACTGAAGCTTTCTTT. The encoded protein is CASSLQGETEAFF.

A few counts support this clonotype. This rearrangement joins TRBV24-1 to TRBJ2-6; perhaps TRBD1 as D (6 bases). This CDR3 spans 16 amino acids. V was trimmed by 0 bases and J by 2 bases, leaving 7 bases between them. The germline V gene has CDR1 KGHDR and CDR2 SFDVKD. The CDR3 nucleotides are TGTGCCACCAGTGATTTGGGGGGCCCTGGGGCCAACGTCCTGACTTTC. Translating gives CATSDLGGPGANVLTF.

A remark on this clonotype: Sequence at one end of the junction differs from germline and may be a read error. V gene TRBV19 combines with J gene TRBJ1-3; tentative D call: TRBD1 (6 bases). The CDR3 sequence is 14 residues long. In germline, CDR1 is LNHDA, CDR2 SQIVND (reference sequence). CDR3 DNA sequence: TGTGCCAGTAGTTCTCAAAAACAGGGTGCCAGTGCCCATTTT. Translating gives CASSSQKQGASAHF.

This clonotype was recorded a few times. The chain uses TRBV5-1 and TRBJ2-6; 10 bases match TRBD1. V shed 4 bases, J shed 2 bases, and the junction held 12 bases outside the gene matches. CDR3 length: 19 amino acids. Per the germline V gene, CDR1 is SGHRS and CDR2 is YFSETQ. The DNA for the CDR3 is TGCGCCAGCAGCCCCACGACAGGGGGCAGCGGAGCTGGGGCCAACGTCCTGACTTTC. Translated: CASSPTTGGSGAGANVLTF.

This clonotype was detected only a few times. The chain joins TRBV20-1 to TRBJ2-3, with TRBD1 matching 12 bases. The J segment lost 1 base and the V segment lost 0 bases, leaving 8 bases of the junction unmatched. This CDR3 spans 18 amino acids. Germline V gene lookup returns CDR1 DFQATT and CDR2 SNEGSKA (reference sequence). The CDR3, as DNA: TGCAGTGCTAGAGAGTACGGGGACAGGGGGCGAGGCACAGATACGCAGTATTTT. Translating gives CSAREYGDRGRGTDTQYF.

This clonotype has at least ten counts. DNA for the CDR3: TGTGCCATCAGTGGGGACAGGGGCCCTAATCAGCCCCAGCATTTT. Its translation is CAISGDRGPNQPQHF. This chain links TRBV10-3 with TRBJ1-5; 10 bases map to TRBD1. The trim removed 4 bases at V and 4 bases at J, leaving 4 bases unmatched. Germline V CDR1 and CDR2: ENHRY, SYGVKD. This CDR3 contains 15 residues.

The chain carries TRBV11-2 and TRBJ1-1, with D possibly being TRBD1 (5 bases). The V end was cut by 1 base, the J end by 11 bases, with 14 bases between. The CDR3 is 13 amino acids. CDR1 SGHAT and CDR2 FQNNGV come from the germline V gene. The CDR3 DNA sequence: TGTGCCAGCAGCTTAGTCTCCGGGGGATCGGCTTTCTTT. Residues: CASSLVSGGSAFF.

This clonotype was recorded at least ten times. V and J are TRBV4-2 and TRBJ2-7, with TRBD1 identical over 9 bases. This CDR3 comprises 15 residues. CDR1 is LGHNA and CDR2 is YNFKEQ in the germline V gene. V dropped 4 bases and J dropped 0; count of bases not matched to a gene: 4. The CDR3 sequence: CASSLGQGSSYEQYF. CDR3 sequence (DNA): TGTGCCAGCAGCCTGGGACAGGGCAGCTCCTACGAGCAGTACTTC.

This clonotype was counted only a few times. The chain uses TRBV12-3 or TRBV12-4 and TRBJ2-5; maybe TRBD2 (6 bases). This CDR3 has 15 amino acids. Trimming pared 6 bases from V and 0 bases from J, leaving 14 bases between. The CDR3 coding sequence is TGTGCCAGCAGGGGACTCCAAGGGTACCAAGAGACCCAGTACTTC. Translation: CASRGLQGYQETQYF.

This chain joins TRBV2 and TRBJ1-5; no clear D gene. The CDR3 has 12 amino acids. V lost 6 bases and J 9 bases, leaving 12 bases between the germline ends. CDR1 and CDR2 (germline): SNHLY, FYNNEI. DNA for the CDR3: TGTGCCAGCAGGGCAGTCGGGCGGCCCCAGCATTTT. It codes for CASRAVGRPQHF.

The V call is TRBV5-1, the J call TRBJ2-6; 8 nucleotides match TRBD1. Germline loops: CDR1 SGHRS, CDR2 YFSETQ. This CDR3 is built from 19 residues. The J segment lost 0 bases and the V segment lost 4 bases, leaving 12 bases of the junction unmatched. The CDR3 spells CASSTGSGQGSSGANVLTF. CDR3 nucleotide sequence: TGCGCCAGCAGCACTGGTTCCGGACAGGGCTCCTCTGGGGCCAACGTCCTGACTTTC.

This clonotype was recorded at least ten times. The chain carries TRBV3-1 and TRBJ1-1; 8 bases map to TRBD1. There are 15 residues in the CDR3. Per the germline V gene, CDR1 is LGHDT and CDR2 is YNNKEL (reference sequence). V gave up 4 bases and J gave up 2 bases; unmatched junction bases: 6. The CDR3, as DNA: TGTGCCAGCAGCCGAATACAGGGGGTTAACACTGAAGCTTTCTTT. Translating it yields CASSRIQGVNTEAFF. Complete variable domain (other parts from reference TRBV3-1 and TRBJ1-1): DTAVSQTPKYLVTQMGNDKSIKCEQNLGHDTMYWYKQDSKKFLKIMFSYNNKELIINETVPNRFSPKSPDKAHLNLHINSLELGDSAVYFCASSRIQGVNTEAFFGQGTRLTVV.

This clonotype was seen ten or more times. This chain connects TRBV5-1 to TRBJ2-1; D perhaps matches TRBD1 (5 bases). Trimming removed 0 bases at V and 6 bases at J, with 7 bases between. The germline V gene has CDR1 SGHRS and CDR2 YFSETQ. This CDR3 comprises 13 residues. CDR3 amino acids: CASSLEGVNEQFF. CDR3 nucleotides: TGCGCCAGCAGCTTGGAAGGGGTCAATGAGCAGTTCTTC.

CDR3 in amino acids: CASSLSGMEETQYF. The CDR3 DNA sequence: TGTGCCAGCAGTTTAAGCGGGATGGAAGAGACCCAGTACTTC. The chain uses TRBV12-3 or TRBV12-4 and TRBJ2-5; 7 bases map to TRBD2. The J segment lost 3 bases and the V segment lost 2 bases, leaving 3 bases of the junction unmatched. The CDR3 contains 14 residues.

This chain joins TRBV20-1 and TRBJ2-5, with TRBD2 matching over 8 bases. Germline-derived CDR1 and CDR2 are DFQATT and SNEGSKA (reference sequence). This CDR3 spans 18 amino acids. J gave up 6 bases and V 2 bases, and 20 bases lay outside the gene matches. CDR3 nucleotides: TGCAGTGCTAGACCTCGAGCGGGAGCGTCGCCCGATATGAAGACCCAGTACTTC. Translation gives CSARPRAGASPDMKTQYF.

This clonotype was observed a few times. The chain uses TRBV12-3 or TRBV12-4 and TRBJ1-5; unclear D gene. V lost 6 bases, J lost 3 bases, and 9 bases lay in between. The CDR3 has 13 residues. The CDR3 region has the DNA TGTGCCAGCAGCCAACAGTTCAATCAGCCCCAGCATTTT. Residues: CASSQQFNQPQHF.

The rearrangement links TRBV10-3 to TRBJ2-3; D gene ambiguous. Germline-derived CDR1 and CDR2 are ENHRY and SYGVKD. The CDR3 totals 14 residues. V was clipped by 0 bases and J by 0 bases, with 4 bases between them. CDR3 amino acids: CAISESVSTDTQYF. The CDR3 DNA is TGTGCCATCAGTGAGTCCGTGAGCACAGATACGCAGTATTTT.

The DNA for the CDR3 is TGTGCCAGCAGTTTTTTCCGGGAGCGGGAGCAGTACTTC. Amino acid sequence: CASSFFREREQYF. The chain combines TRBV12-3 or TRBV12-4 with TRBJ2-7; tentative D call: TRBD2 (6 bases). V dropped 3 bases and J dropped 7 bases, with 13 bases sitting between them. CDR3 size: 13 residues.

This chain connects TRBV4-1 to TRBJ2-7; 8 bases match TRBD1. Trimming cost V 1 base and J 2 bases; bases outside gene matches: 10. Germline CDR1 MGHRA, CDR2 YSYEKL. This CDR3 has 17 amino acids. CDR3: CASSQVSIRTGTYEQYF. Written as DNA, the CDR3 is TGCGCCAGCAGCCAAGTATCGATCAGGACAGGGACCTACGAGCAGTACTTC.

This clonotype has a count of ten or more. This sequence joins TRBV9 and TRBJ2-3; a possible D gene is TRBD1 (5 bases). The CDR3 spans 14 residues. V gave up 4 bases and J gave up 2 bases, with 11 bases separating them. Germline V gene data show CDR1 as SGDLS and CDR2 as YYNGEE. For the CDR3, the DNA is TGTGCCAGCAGCTCCTGGACAATCACAGATACGCAGTATTTT. It is translated as CASSSWTITDTQYF.

This clonotype was observed many times. V is TRBV29-1 and J is TRBJ1-2; the match to TRBD1 covers 8 bases. Germline V gene data show CDR1 as SQVTM and CDR2 as ANQGSEA. V was pared by 6 bases and J by 6 bases, with 3 bases of the junction left unmatched. The CDR3 totals 11 residues. CDR3 residues: CSVLGQDGYTF. CDR3 in DNA: TGCAGCGTGCTGGGACAGGATGGCTACACCTTC.

The table lists this clonotype with many counts. The chain recombines TRBV19 with TRBJ2-5; D remains unclear. Germline lookup yields CDR1 LNHDA and CDR2 SQIVND (reference sequence). This CDR3 region has 11 residues. V dropped 7 bases and J dropped 5 bases, with 8 bases sitting between them. The CDR3 DNA follows: TGTGCCAGTAACGACCGGGAGACCCAGTACTTC. Its protein product is CASNDRETQYF.

This clonotype was observed a handful of times. The chain is built from TRBV24-1 and TRBJ2-3; D not resolved. V lost 7 bases, J lost 2 bases, and 9 bases lay in between. This CDR3 has 13 residues. Germline loops: CDR1 KGHDR, CDR2 SFDVKD. CDR3 in DNA: TGTGCCACCAGGAACTCTCCCACAGATACGCAGTATTTT. Translation: CATRNSPTDTQYF.

This clonotype was observed a handful of times. J is TRBJ2-5 and V is TRBV6-5; D is unclear. V dropped 2 bases and J dropped 4 bases, with 14 bases sitting between them. The germline V gene encodes CDR1 MNHEY and CDR2 SVGAGI. This CDR3 region has 15 residues. CDR3 coding DNA: TGTGCCAGCAGTTACGATACGGGCCGCGGAGAGACCCAGTACTTC. Amino acids: CASSYDTGRGETQYF.

The chain recombines TRBV5-1 with TRBJ2-1; TRBD2 matches at 10 bases. The V and J ends lost 0 bases and 9 bases, in that order; junction bases with no gene match: 12. The germline CDR1 and CDR2 sequences are SGHRS and YFSETQ. CDR3 length: 17 amino acids. The CDR3 coding sequence is TGCGCCAGCAGCTTGGGAGGTTCTAGCGGGAGATCTGGTGAGCAGTTCTTC. It translates to CASSLGGSSGRSGEQFF.

This clonotype was seen a handful of times. The CDR3, as DNA: TGTGCCAGCAGCTTAACTCGCGGGAGGGCCTGGGTCTCGTCCTACAATGAGCAGTTCTTC. As protein: CASSLTRGRAWVSSYNEQFF. This chain connects TRBV7-2 to TRBJ2-1; 9 nucleotides line up with TRBD2. There are 20 residues in the CDR3. The J segment lost 1 base and the V segment lost 2 bases, leaving 15 bases of the junction unmatched. Per the germline V gene, CDR1 is SGHTA and CDR2 is FQGNSA.

This clonotype occurred many times. This chain joins TRBV27 and TRBJ2-1; 7 nucleotides line up with TRBD2. The germline CDR1 and CDR2 sequences are MNHEY and SMNVEV (reference sequence). This CDR3 has 15 residues. Trimming cost V 8 bases and J 3 bases; bases outside gene matches: 10. The CDR3 nucleotides read TGTGCCAGCCGACATGGGGGAGGGCTCTACAATGAGCAGTTCTTC. Protein: CASRHGGGLYNEQFF.

This clonotype occurred a few times. The chain employs TRBV29-1 and TRBJ2-5; 9 nucleotides match TRBD2. The CDR3 consists of 13 residues. V was clipped by 6 bases and J by 2 bases; unmatched bases: 4. The germline gives CDR1 SQVTM, CDR2 ANQGSEA. This chain's CDR3 is CSVSSGNQETQYF. The DNA of the CDR3 is TGCAGCGTCTCTAGCGGGAATCAAGAGACCCAGTACTTC.